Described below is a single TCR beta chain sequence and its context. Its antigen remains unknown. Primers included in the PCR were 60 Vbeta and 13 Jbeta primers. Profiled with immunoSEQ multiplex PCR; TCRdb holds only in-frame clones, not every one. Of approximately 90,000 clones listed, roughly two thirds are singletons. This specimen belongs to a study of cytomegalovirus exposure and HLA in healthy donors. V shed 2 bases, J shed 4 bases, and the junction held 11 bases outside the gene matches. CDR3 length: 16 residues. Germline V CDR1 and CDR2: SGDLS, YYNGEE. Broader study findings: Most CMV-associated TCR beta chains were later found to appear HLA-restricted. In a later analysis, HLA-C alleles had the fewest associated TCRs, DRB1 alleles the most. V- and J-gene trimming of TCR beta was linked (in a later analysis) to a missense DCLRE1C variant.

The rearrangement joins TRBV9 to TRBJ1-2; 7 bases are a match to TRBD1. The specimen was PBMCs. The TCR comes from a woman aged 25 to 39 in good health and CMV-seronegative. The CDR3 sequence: CASSVFDRVGAYGYTF. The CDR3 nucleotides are TGTGCCAGCAGCGTGTTCGACAGGGTCGGGGCCTATGGCTACACCTTC.